Below are 9 T cell receptor beta chains sequenced from a single sample in a study of blood T cells in healthy people across ages. The authors ran a second PCR of about 6 to 11 cycles using a sample-barcoded 5' primer and a J-beta primer mix. TCRdb reprocessed the 5' RACE reads with MiXCR, giving one entry per CDR3 protein. Of about 680,000 distinct CDR3 sequences detected, about half appear once; the ten largest clones hold approximately 32%. The sequenced sample was blood. These receptors all come from a woman aged 55-69 years in good health.

The gene calls are TRBV25-1 and TRBJ2-5; 8 bases are a match to TRBD2. V was clipped by 5 bases and J by 6 bases; unmatched bases: 5. Germline V lookup: CDR1 MGHDK, CDR2 SYGVNS. CDR3 length: 13 residues. In DNA, the CDR3 is TGTGCCAGCAGTACGGCGGGAGGAAAGACCCAGTACTTC. Amino acids: CASSTAGGKTQYF.

This clonotype showed up just a few times. The V and J genes are TRBV9 and TRBJ2-1; no definite D call. The CDR3 runs to 15 residues. Germline V gene sequence: CDR1 SGDLS, CDR2 YYNGEE. V was shortened by 7 bases and J by 3 bases, with 17 bases between the two germline ends. CDR3 DNA: TGTGCCAGCGGTCAGTCAGGAGCCTTCTACAATGAGCAGTTCTTC. Its translation is CASGQSGAFYNEQFF.

The chain employs TRBV18 and TRBJ2-4, with no clear D. Germline CDR1 KGHSH, CDR2 LQKENI. CDR3 length equals 13 residues. With 2 bases removed from V and 2 bases from J, the gap between germline ends came to 4 bases. Here the CDR3 DNA reads TGTGCCAGCTCACCAGGGACCAAAAACATTCAGTACTTC. This sequence encodes CASSPGTKNIQYF.

Written as DNA, the CDR3 is TGTGCCAGCAAAGTGGGGGGTACGGGAAATGAGCAGTACTTC. Translation: CASKVGGTGNEQYF. The chain recombines TRBV27 with TRBJ2-7, with D perhaps matching TRBD2 (6 bases). With 7 bases removed from V and 7 bases from J, the gap between germline ends came to 20 bases. The CDR3 covers 14 residues. In germline, CDR1 is MNHEY, CDR2 SMNVEV (reference sequence).

Points on this clonotype: This may arise from a read error, as a much more abundant clone is one base away. The V and J genes are TRBV20-1 and TRBJ2-4, with 11 bases aligning to TRBD1. The CDR3 runs 13 residues. Germline trimming cut 6 bases from V and 13 bases from J; bases unmatched to any gene: 11. The germline V gene encodes CDR1 DFQATT and CDR2 SNEGSKA (reference sequence). In nucleotides, the CDR3 is TGCAGTGCGCCGGGACAGGGGGGTTACGGGCAGTACTTC. This sequence encodes CSAPGQGGYGQYF.

This clonotype was recorded only once. V gene TRBV7-3 combines with J gene TRBJ2-1, with D unclear. This CDR3 comprises 13 residues. CDR1 and CDR2 from the germline V gene are SGHTA and FQGTGA. V lost 5 bases, J lost 13 bases, and 18 bases lay in between. The CDR3 DNA reads as TGTGCCAGCAGCAGCCAACCGTCGACCTTACAGTTCTTC. Its translation: CASSSQPSTLQFF. The complete variable domain, with remaining parts taken from reference TRBV7-3 and TRBJ2-1, reads GAGVSQTPSNKVTEKGKYVELRCDPISGHTALYWYRQSLGQGPEFLIYFQGTGAADDSGLPNDRFFAVRPEGSVSTLKIQRTERGDSAVYLCASSSQPSTLQFFGPGTRLTVL.

V usage is TRBV2 and J usage is TRBJ2-3, with 11 bases matching TRBD2. Germline values: CDR1 SNHLY, CDR2 FYNNEI. The V segment lost 6 bases and the J segment 2 bases; nucleotides outside the gene matches: 7. The CDR3 is 16 amino acids. The CDR3 region is CASRPRTSGYTDTQYF. In DNA form, the CDR3 reads TGTGCCAGCAGGCCCCGGACTAGCGGGTACACAGATACGCAGTATTTT.

J is TRBJ1-1 and V is TRBV10-3; a possible D gene is TRBD1 (5 bases). CDR1 and CDR2 from the germline V gene are ENHRY and SYGVKD. The CDR3 spans 14 residues. Trimming shortened V by 3 bases and J by 0 bases, and 8 bases separated the two germline ends. CDR3 bases: TGTGCCATCAGTGACTTGGGGCTGAACACTGAAGCTTTCTTT. This encodes CAISDLGLNTEAFF.

The J gene is TRBJ2-1, the V gene TRBV18, with TRBD2 matching over 7 bases. The CDR3 runs 16 residues. V dropped 3 bases and J dropped 12; count of bases not matched to a gene: 17. Germline V gene sequence: CDR1 KGHSH, CDR2 LQKENI. The DNA of the CDR3 is TGTGCCAGCTCACCTCAAAAGACTAGCTGGATAGTGCTGCAGTTCTTC. Translation: CASSPQKTSWIVLQFF.